These 30 T cell receptor beta chains were sequenced from one sample in a study of immune evolution from preneoplasia to lung adenocarcinoma. The repertoire was sequenced with immunoSEQ multiplex PCR; TCRdb's copy has only in-frame clones and lacks some. The data contain over 6,000 clones, approximately 85% of them singletons. Sequenced material: FFPE minimally invasive lung adenocarcinoma tissue. Source of these receptors: a person at least 80 years old with lung adenocarcinoma.

V gene TRBV19 combines with J gene TRBJ2-7; the D gene is possibly TRBD2 (6 bases). Germline assignment: CDR1 LNHDA and CDR2 SQIVND (reference sequence). This CDR3 contains 12 residues. V lost 6 bases and J lost 1, with 7 bases in between. CDR3 DNA: TGTGCCAGTAGCCGGGGGTCCTACGAGCAGTACTTC. It specifies CASSRGSYEQYF.

The rearrangement links TRBV14 to TRBJ2-1; 10 bases are a match to TRBD2. CDR1 and CDR2 from the germline V gene are SGHDN and FVKESK. This CDR3 has 15 residues. The V and J ends lost 7 bases and 7 bases, in that order; junction bases with no gene match: 10. CDR3 loop: CASTPAGGPFNEQFF. In nucleotides, the CDR3 is TGTGCCAGCACCCCAGCGGGGGGGCCGTTTAATGAGCAGTTCTTC. Supplemented by reference TRBV14 and TRBJ2-1, the full variable domain reads EAGVTQFPSHSVIEKGQTVTLRCDPISGHDNLYWYRRVMGKEIKFLLHFVKESKQDESGMPNNRFLAERTGGTYSTLKVQPAELEDSGVYFCASTPAGGPFNEQFFGPGTRLTVL.

This chain connects TRBV6-1 to TRBJ1-5; D is unresolved. Germline V gene data show CDR1 as MNHNS and CDR2 as SASEGT. There are 15 residues in the CDR3. Trimming took 2 bases from V and 3 from J, leaving 11 bases between them. The CDR3 DNA reads TGTGCCAGCAGTGAAAAATCGGCGTACAATCAGCCCCAGCATTTT. Translating gives CASSEKSAYNQPQHF.

The chain couples TRBV6-6 to TRBJ1-5; the match to TRBD1 covers 7 bases. This CDR3 comprises 14 residues. The V segment lost 6 bases and the J segment 5 bases; nucleotides outside the gene matches: 7. The germline V gene encodes CDR1 MNHNY and CDR2 SVGAGI (reference sequence). CDR3 loop: CASRETGTHQPQHF. For the CDR3, the DNA is TGTGCCAGCAGAGAGACAGGGACCCATCAGCCCCAGCATTTT.

The rearrangement uses TRBV30 and TRBJ2-7, with unresolved D. The germline V and J ends were trimmed by 0 bases and 3 bases, with 6 bases remaining between them. Germline V gives CDR1 GTSNPN, CDR2 SVGIG (reference sequence). This CDR3 is built from 12 residues. The CDR3 here is CAWSVTVYEQYF. CDR3 in DNA: TGTGCCTGGAGTGTAACAGTCTACGAGCAGTACTTC.

The chain uses TRBV20-1 and TRBJ2-7, with D perhaps matching TRBD1 (5 bases). The CDR3 is 11 residues long. From germline, CDR1 is DFQATT and CDR2 SNEGSKA (reference sequence). The V gene lost 4 bases and the J gene lost 4 bases, with 8 bases spanning the gap. The CDR3 DNA reads TGCAGTGCTAAACAGGTATACGAGCAGTACTTC. Translation gives CSAKQVYEQYF.

V is TRBV5-8 and J is TRBJ2-3; D gene unclear. The V gene lost 4 bases and the J gene lost 4 bases, with 13 bases spanning the gap. CDR1 and CDR2 (germline): SGHTS, YDEGEE. The CDR3 extends over 14 amino acids. In nucleotides, the CDR3 is TGTGCCAGCAGCGCCGTCAGCGCGTCAGATACGCAGTATTTT. Residues: CASSAVSASDTQYF.

As concerns this clone: A clone one base away is much larger, so this may be a read error. The genes are TRBV6-1 and TRBJ2-3; D possibly uses TRBD1 or TRBD2 (6 bases each). This CDR3 comprises 14 residues. V was cut by 8 bases and J by 1 base, with 13 bases left in between. The germline V gene encodes CDR1 MNHNS and CDR2 SASEGT. Written as DNA, the CDR3 is TGTGCCAGCGAGGGGGGAGGCGGCACAGATACGCAGTATTTT. This translates into CASEGGGGTDTQYF.

This clone was seen only a few times. V and J are TRBV6-5 and TRBJ2-2; perhaps TRBD2 as D (5 bases). The germline V gene encodes CDR1 MNHEY and CDR2 SVGAGI. This CDR3 is 11 amino acids long. Trimming stripped 6 bases from V and 10 bases from J, with 9 bases between. DNA of the CDR3: TGTGCCAGCAGGGATCGGGAGGAGCTGTTTTTT. Protein sequence: CASRDREELFF.

The V call is TRBV9, the J call TRBJ2-5; D may be TRBD2 (5 bases). This CDR3 has 14 residues. V lost 6 bases and J lost 2, with 14 bases in between. The germline V gene has CDR1 SGDLS and CDR2 YYNGEE. The CDR3: CASTPGLSQETQYF. The CDR3 DNA is TGTGCCAGCACCCCTGGACTTTCACAAGAGACCCAGTACTTC.

This clone occurred a few times. The chain has TRBV9 and TRBJ1-1; a weak D match, TRBD1 (6 bases). The CDR3 is 15 amino acids. From germline, CDR1 is SGDLS and CDR2 YYNGEE. V was pared by 3 bases and J by 6 bases, with 18 bases between. The CDR3 reads CASSERDIGSAEAFF. The CDR3 DNA reads TGTGCCAGCAGCGAGAGGGACATCGGATCGGCTGAAGCTTTCTTT. The variable domain in full, completed from reference TRBV9 and TRBJ1-1, reads DSGVTQTPKHLITATGQRVTLRCSPRSGDLSVYWYQQSLDQGLQFLIQYYNGEERAKGNILERFSAQQFPDLHSELNLSSLELGDSALYFCASSERDIGSAEAFFGQGTRLTVV.

The V gene is TRBV7-9, the J gene TRBJ2-5; D is possibly TRBD2 (5 bases). Germline V gene lookup returns CDR1 SEHNR and CDR2 FQNEAQ (reference sequence). Trimming pared 7 bases from V and 5 bases from J, leaving 8 bases between. CDR3 length: 11 residues. Here the CDR3 DNA reads TGTGCCAGCACACTAGAGGAGACCCAGTACTTC. Its protein is CASTLEETQYF.

The rearrangement joins TRBV11-1 to TRBJ2-7; a possible D gene is TRBD1 (6 bases). Germline V CDR1 and CDR2: SGHAT, FQDESV (reference sequence). This CDR3 is built from 16 residues. The V end was cut by 5 bases, the J end by 2 bases, with 19 bases between. The CDR3 sequence: CASSITPTGMTYEQYF. The CDR3 DNA reads TGTGCCAGCAGCATTACCCCAACAGGGATGACCTACGAGCAGTACTTC.

This clone was recorded only once. The chain carries TRBV5-6 and TRBJ2-3; no clear D. Germline V gene sequence: CDR1 SGHDT, CDR2 YYEEEE. V lost 3 bases and J 5 bases, leaving 13 bases between the germline ends. The CDR3 contains 14 residues. The CDR3 nucleotides read TGTGCCAGCAGCTCGACGCTGGGCGGAGATACGCAGTATTTT. Translating it yields CASSSTLGGDTQYF. The full variable domain, with the rest looked up from reference TRBV5-6 and TRBJ2-3, is DAGVTQSPTHLIKTRGQQVTLRCSPKSGHDTVSWYQQALGQGPQFIFQYYEEEERQRGNFPDRFSGHQFPNYSSELNVNALLLGDSALYLCASSSTLGGDTQYFGPGTRLTVL.

The rearrangement uses TRBV28 and TRBJ1-5; D is possibly TRBD1 (6 bases). Per the germline V gene, CDR1 is MDHEN and CDR2 is SYDVKM. The V gene lost 6 bases and the J gene lost 8 bases, with 11 bases spanning the gap. The CDR3 is 12 residues long. The DNA of the CDR3 is TGTGCCAGCAGGAAGGACAGAAAGCCCCAGCATTTT. As protein: CASRKDRKPQHF.

In this sample, this clone turned up once. The CDR3 DNA follows: TGTGCCAGCAAATTGAGCAATGAGCAGTTCTTC. This encodes CASKLSNEQFF. V gene TRBV5-6 combines with J gene TRBJ2-1; D gene unclear. The CDR3 is 11 residues long. V was trimmed by 6 bases and J by 6 bases, leaving 7 bases between them. Germline CDR1 is SGHDT and CDR2 is YYEEEE. The variable domain in full, completed from reference TRBV5-6 and TRBJ2-1, reads DAGVTQSPTHLIKTRGQQVTLRCSPKSGHDTVSWYQQALGQGPQFIFQYYEEEERQRGNFPDRFSGHQFPNYSSELNVNALLLGDSALYLCASKLSNEQFFGPGTRLTVL.

The chain is built from TRBV11-2 and TRBJ1-2; D is undetermined. The CDR3 is 13 amino acids. The V and J ends lost 3 bases and 10 bases respectively, with 15 bases between them. Germline assignment: CDR1 SGHAT and CDR2 FQNNGV. In DNA form, the CDR3 reads TGTGCCAGCAGCTTTGGCTCGGGAATTGCCTACACCTTC. Protein: CASSFGSGIAYTF.

The chain employs TRBV2 and TRBJ2-3; TRBD1 matches at 8 bases. Germline CDR1 is SNHLY and CDR2 is FYNNEI. The CDR3 is 15 amino acids. Losses at the gene ends were 6 bases for V and 5 bases for J; bases not matched to a gene: 10. The CDR3 loop reads CASSLRQGARDTQYF. CDR3 bases: TGTGCCAGCAGCCTCCGTCAGGGGGCGCGAGATACGCAGTATTTT.

The chain joins TRBV18 to TRBJ2-5; D gene unclear. The CDR3 totals 13 residues. V lost 0 bases and J 7 bases, leaving 9 bases between the germline ends. Germline loops: CDR1 KGHSH, CDR2 LQKENI. CDR3 loop: CASSPPVTGTQYF. The CDR3 nucleotides read TGTGCCAGCTCACCACCGGTAACGGGGACCCAGTACTTC.

This chain connects TRBV7-2 to TRBJ2-3; D remains unclear. The CDR3 loop spans 14 amino acids. V was cut by 0 bases and J by 1 base, with 5 bases left in between. CDR1 and CDR2 from the germline V gene are SGHTA and FQGNSA. The CDR3 sequence: CASSLAPGTDTQYF. The CDR3 nucleotides read TGTGCCAGCAGCTTAGCCCCGGGCACAGATACGCAGTATTTT.

This clone is a singleton in its sample. This chain links TRBV10-3 with TRBJ2-3; D is unresolved. The CDR3 sequence is 13 residues long. With 3 bases removed from V and 2 bases from J, the gap between germline ends came to 6 bases. In germline, CDR1 is ENHRY, CDR2 SYGVKD. The CDR3 is CAISDSLTDTQYF. As DNA, the CDR3 is TGTGCCATCAGTGACAGCCTCACAGATACGCAGTATTTT.

This chain joins TRBV21-1 and TRBJ2-7; the table's D call TRBD1 went unverified against the DNA. TRBV21-1 represents a pseudogene. The CDR3 sequence is 14 residues long. The CDR3 protein is CASFITGQGPEQYF. CDR3 nucleotide sequence: TGTGCCAGCTTCATCACGGGACAGGGTCCCGAGCAGTACTTC.

This clone was recorded a few times. The chain carries TRBV18 and TRBJ1-3; TRBD1 might be the D (5 bases). In germline, CDR1 is KGHSH, CDR2 LQKENI. The CDR3 is 13 amino acids. V dropped 2 bases and J dropped 11 bases, with 13 bases sitting between them. CDR3 sequence: CASSPGKGEAIYF. The DNA of the CDR3 is TGTGCCAGCTCACCAGGGAAAGGGGAAGCCATATATTTT.

V usage is TRBV5-1 and J usage is TRBJ1-1; TRBD1 might be the D (5 bases). This CDR3 region has 15 residues. The germline V gene encodes CDR1 SGHRS and CDR2 YFSETQ. The ends were cut back, 4 bases at V and 2 bases at J, with 15 bases in the middle. In DNA form, the CDR3 reads TGCGCCAGCAGCCTGTCGGGGACGGACAACACTGAAGCTTTCTTT. It specifies CASSLSGTDNTEAFF.

The chain employs TRBV4-3 and TRBJ2-7, with TRBD1 identical over 11 bases. The CDR3 spans 14 residues. After removal of 4 bases from V and 3 bases from J, the junction contained 2 bases not matched to a gene. Germline CDR1 LGHNA, CDR2 YSLEER. The CDR3 coding sequence is TGCGCCAGCAGCCTGGACAGGGGGCGCTACGAGCAGTACTTC. This codes for CASSLDRGRYEQYF.

V is TRBV28 and J is TRBJ2-7; TRBD1 or TRBD2 may be the D gene (5 bases each). Per the germline V gene, CDR1 is MDHEN and CDR2 is SYDVKM. The CDR3 extends over 13 amino acids. The ends were cut back, 7 bases at V and 2 bases at J, with 12 bases in the middle. Here the CDR3 DNA reads TGTGCCAGCACTTTTGGGACCCCCTACGAGCAGTACTTC. Translated, it gives CASTFGTPYEQYF.

The chain couples TRBV4-1 to TRBJ1-4; 11 bases are a match to TRBD1. The CDR3 is 19 residues long. Trimming took 0 bases from V and 8 from J; bases not matched to a gene: 14. Germline V lookup: CDR1 MGHRA, CDR2 YSYEKL. CDR3 amino acids: CASSQDSIAPGQGEEKLFF. In nucleotides, the CDR3 is TGCGCCAGCAGCCAAGATAGTATCGCGCCGGGACAGGGGGAAGAAAAACTGTTTTTT.

As for this clone: The junction shows a germline mismatch at one end, possibly a read error. This chain links TRBV11-3 with TRBJ2-2; TRBD1 aligns across 7 bases. This CDR3 contains 16 residues. CDR1 SGHNT and CDR2 YENEEA come from the germline V gene. The CDR3: CASSLRQGGNAGELFF. CDR3 coding DNA: TGTGCCAGCAGCCTCCGACAGGGTGGGAACGCCGGGGAGCTGTTTTTT.

The V and J genes are TRBV15 and TRBJ2-5; D may be TRBD2 (5 bases). The CDR3 is 12 amino acids. Looked up from germline, CDR1 is LNHNV and CDR2 is YYDKDF (reference sequence). V was clipped by 9 bases and J by 2 bases, with 10 bases between them. CDR3 amino acids: CATSRGQETQYF. The CDR3 bases are TGTGCCACTTCCCGGGGACAAGAGACCCAGTACTTC.

CDR3 sequence: CASSLGRTAEQYF. The DNA for the CDR3 is TGCGCCAGCAGCTTGGGCAGGACAGCCGAGCAGTACTTC. J is TRBJ2-7 and V is TRBV5-1, with TRBD1 as a possible D gene (6 bases). This CDR3 contains 13 residues. Trimming removed 0 bases from V and 6 bases from J, with 10 bases in between. Germline CDR1 SGHRS, CDR2 YFSETQ.